This passage covers 26 T cell receptor delta chains from one sample sequenced in a study of gamma-delta chains in newborns, infants, children. TCRdb re-called clones from the reads via CATT. The table lists over 5,500 delta-chain clones, about 11% of them singletons. Sequenced sample: blood. These receptors all come from a child who was a newborn, infant or young child, either healthy, febrile or measles-vaccinated (not recorded which).

The genes are TRDV2 and TRDJ1; 12 bases map to TRDD3. The CDR3 is 20 residues long. CDR1 is GEAIGNYY and CDR2 is EKD in the germline V gene. Trimming took 3 bases from V and 0 from J; bases not matched to a gene: 16. The CDR3 loop reads CACDPVRTGGYKGYTDKLIF. DNA for the CDR3: TGTGCCTGTGACCCAGTCCGTACTGGGGGATACAAAGGGTACACCGATAAACTCATCTTT.

In its sample, this clone is medium-sized. V gene TRDV2 combines with J gene TRDJ1, with D maybe TRDD3 (5 bases). V lost 6 bases, J lost 1 base, and 26 bases lay in between. Germline CDR1 reads GEAIGNYY; CDR2 reads EKD. The CDR3 is 18 amino acids. CDR3: CACFPLTQQGVFTDKLIF. DNA of the CDR3: TGTGCCTGTTTCCCCCTGACACAACAGGGGGTCTTCACCGATAAACTCATCTTT.

This clone has only a few counts. This chain uses TRDV2 with TRDJ3, with 13 bases fitting TRDD3. Germline V gene lookup returns CDR1 GEAIGNYY and CDR2 EKD. This CDR3 has 20 residues. V gave up 2 bases and J gave up 0 bases; unmatched junction bases: 6. This chain's CDR3 is CACDSTGGYASSWDTRQMFF. CDR3 bases: TGTGCCTGTGACAGTACTGGGGGATACGCGAGCTCCTGGGACACCCGACAGATGTTTTTC.

By share, this clone ranks as medium-sized. The V call is TRDV2, the J call TRDJ2; 8 bases line up with TRDD3. Trimming took 0 bases from V and 7 from J; bases not matched to a gene: 0. The CDR3 length is 13 residues. Germline V CDR1 and CDR2: GEAIGNYY, EKD. The CDR3 loop reads CACDTWGIAQLFF. CDR3 bases: TGTGCCTGTGACACCTGGGGGATAGCACAACTCTTCTTT.

This clone was counted a few times. A much larger clone is a single base away; this may be a read error. The chain links TRDV2 to TRDJ3; weak D call: TRDD3 (5 bases). Because TCRdb records no J gene, it was assigned here through a match of the DNA to germline. The CDR3 has 18 amino acids. Per germline, CDR1 GEAIGNYY and CDR2 EKD. The V and J ends lost 0 bases and 0 bases respectively, with 11 bases between them. CDR3 in amino acids: CACDTGDGSSWDTRQMFF. The CDR3 DNA follows: TGTGCCTGTGACACCGGGGACGGGAGCTCCTGGGACACCCGACAGATGTTTTTC.

Notes on this clone: The protein given in TCRdb and the translation of the DNA differ at residue 8, and the sequence presented here derives from the DNA. This chain joins TRDV2 and TRDJ1, with 7 positions matching TRDD3. The V segment lost 0 bases and the J segment 0 bases; nucleotides outside the gene matches: 3. The CDR3 sequence is 15 residues long. Germline V gene lookup returns CDR1 GEAIGNYY and CDR2 EKD. This CDR3 reads CACDTWGTNTDKLIF. The CDR3 nucleotides read TGTGCCTGTGACACCTGGGGGACGAACACCGATAAACTCATCTTT.

This clone showed up just a few times. This may come from a read error, since a much larger clone is one base off. Other DNA sequences of this sample code for an identical CDR3. This chain links TRDV2 with TRDJ1, with 12 bases that match TRDD3. CDR1 is GEAIGNYY and CDR2 is EKD in the germline V gene. CDR3 size: 17 residues. CDR3 sequence reads: CACDTLGDTGGTDKLIF. CDR3 sequence (DNA): TGCGCCTGTGACACACTGGGGGATACAGGAGGCACCGATAAACTCATCTTT.

This clone came up a few times. With a much larger clone just one base away, this may be a read error. This sample includes further DNA sequences coding for the same CDR3. The chain recombines TRDV2 with TRDJ3; 7 nucleotides line up with TRDD3. The V segment lost 0 bases and the J segment 0 bases; nucleotides outside the gene matches: 4. From germline, CDR1 is GEAIGNYY and CDR2 EKD. This CDR3 contains 18 residues. CDR3 DNA sequence: TGTGCCTGTGACACCGGGGGATTCAGCTCCTGGGACACCCGACAGATGTTTTTC. Its protein product is CACDTGGFSSWDTRQMFF.

Remarks on this clone: At one of its ends the junction is not consistent with the germline gene, which may arise from a read error. The same CDR3 can be traced to other DNA sequences in this sample. J is TRDJ1 and V is TRDV2, with 11 bases matching TRDD3. The CDR3 has 16 residues. From germline, CDR1 is GEAIGNYY and CDR2 EKD. DNA for the CDR3: TGTGCCTGTGACACCGTGGGACTGGGGGATAAAGATAAACTCATCTTC. The encoded protein is CACDTVGLGDKDKLIF.

The V call is TRDV2, the J call TRDJ3; possibly TRDD3 for D (6 bases). The germline CDR1 and CDR2 sequences are GEAIGNYY and EKD. The ends were cut back, 3 bases at V and 2 bases at J, with 22 bases in the middle. This CDR3 comprises 20 residues. CDR3 DNA: TGTGCCTGTGACGCTGCTGGGAGGGATAAAGGAACCTGGGACACCCGACAGATGTTTTTC. This translates into CACDAAGRDKGTWDTRQMFF.

This clone turned up a few times. Compared with germline, one end of the junction differs, possibly owing to a read error. The sample carries other DNA sequences with the same CDR3. The chain is built from TRDV2 and TRDJ1; possible D gene TRDD3, 6 bases. Germline-derived CDR1 and CDR2 are GEAIGNYY and EKD. This CDR3 has 16 residues. This CDR3 reads CACDILGGRYTDKLIF. CDR3 nucleotide sequence: TGTGCCTGCGACATCCTTGGGGGGAGGTACACCGATAAACTCATCTTT.

Notes on this clone: A junction boundary mismatches the germline segment, possibly from a read error. The same CDR3 is also encoded by other DNA sequences in this sample. The genes are TRDV2 and TRDJ1; 12 bases are a match to TRDD3. CDR1 is GEAIGNYY and CDR2 is EKD in the germline V gene. The CDR3 totals 19 residues. The CDR3 is CACDTVGTGGYRYTDKLIF. The CDR3 DNA is TGTGCCTGTGACACCGTTGGTACTGGGGGATACCGGTACACCGATAAACTCATCTTC.

The chain carries TRDV2 and TRDJ1; TRDD3 matches 7 bases. This CDR3 is 16 amino acids long. The V segment lost 0 bases and the J segment 0 bases; nucleotides outside the gene matches: 6. Germline values: CDR1 GEAIGNYY, CDR2 EKD. CDR3: CACDTPWGTYTDKLIF. The CDR3 nucleotides are TGTGCCTGTGACACCCCTTGGGGGACGTACACCGATAAACTCATCTTT.

This clone occurred a few times. The chain links TRDV2 to TRDJ1, with 9 bases identical to TRDD3. Germline lookup yields CDR1 GEAIGNYY and CDR2 EKD. V was pared by 3 bases and J by 2 bases, with 24 bases of the junction left unmatched. The CDR3 loop spans 21 amino acids. The CDR3 region has the DNA TGTGCCTGTGACCGGATGGGGTACTGGGGGACTCCCTTCACGGGAACCGATAAACTCATCTTT. Protein sequence: CACDRMGYWGTPFTGTDKLIF.

A remark on this clone: At one end the junction does not follow the germline gene, possibly because of a read error. V and J are TRDV2 and TRDJ1, with D tentatively TRDD3 (6 bases). As TCRdb names no J gene, one was assigned here on the basis of a DNA match to germline. In germline, CDR1 is GEAIGNYY, CDR2 EKD. The CDR3 contains 16 residues. DNA of the CDR3: TGTGCCTGCGACAGCATGGGGGGAGAGGAAACCGATAAACTCATCTTT. As protein: CACDSMGGEETDKLIF.

This clone qualifies as medium-sized. The chain has TRDV2 and TRDJ2; 12 nucleotides align to TRDD3. The V gene end was trimmed by 4 bases and the J gene end by 5 bases; junction bases not matched to a gene: 13. CDR1 is GEAIGNYY and CDR2 is EKD in the germline V gene. There are 18 residues in the CDR3. This CDR3 reads CACESMGDWGIPTAQLFF. The CDR3 DNA is TGTGCCTGTGAATCAATGGGGGACTGGGGGATACCAACAGCACAACTCTTCTTT.

Note on this clone: One junction end disagrees with the germline gene, perhaps due to a read error. The chain uses TRDV2 and TRDJ1, with 7 positions matching TRDD3. The J gene, not given by TCRdb, was assigned here from a germline match of the nucleotide sequence. Germline V lookup: CDR1 GEAIGNYY, CDR2 EKD. This CDR3 contains 16 residues. CDR3 sequence (DNA): TGTGCCTGGGACAGAATGGGGGAGATTCGGTCCGATCAACTCATCTTT. Translation gives CAWDRMGEIRSDQLIF.

There are a few counts of this clone. It may be a read error: a sequence one base away is much more abundant. The chain combines TRDV2 with TRDJ1; 8 bases are a match to TRDD3. The germline V gene has CDR1 GEAIGNYY and CDR2 EKD. The CDR3 is 19 residues long. CDR3 protein: CACGTVKGMGDPITDKLIF. The CDR3 DNA sequence: TGTGCCTGTGGCACCGTGAAGGGGATGGGGGATCCCATCACCGATAAACTCATCTTT.

This clone is deemed medium-sized (0.01 to 0.1%). This chain connects TRDV2 to TRDJ3, with D perhaps TRDD3 (6 bases). With 3 bases removed from V and 0 bases from J, the gap between germline ends came to 17 bases. Germline CDR1 GEAIGNYY, CDR2 EKD. This CDR3 has 19 residues. The CDR3 protein is CACDRVGGSSSWDTRQMFF. DNA for the CDR3: TGTGCCTGTGACCGGGTGGGGGGCAGCAGCTCCTGGGACACCCGACAGATGTTTTTC.

This clone is labeled as medium-sized. This chain connects TRDV2 to TRDJ1, with 12 bases aligning to TRDD3. The CDR3 covers 20 residues. In germline, CDR1 is GEAIGNYY, CDR2 EKD. The V and J ends lost 1 base and 0 bases, in that order; junction bases with no gene match: 14. The CDR3 DNA sequence: TGTGCCTGTGACACTCTCAGTACTGGGGGATACAGGGTGGACACCGATAAACTCATCTTT. This codes for CACDTLSTGGYRVDTDKLIF.

This chain uses TRDV2 with TRDJ1, with D possibly TRDD3 on 6 matching bases. Trimming removed 3 bases at V and 0 bases at J, with 22 bases between. The germline V gene encodes CDR1 GEAIGNYY and CDR2 EKD. This CDR3 is 18 amino acids long. The CDR3 DNA reads TGTGCCTGTGACCCGATAGCTGGGGATCCAACGTACACCGATAAACTCATCTTT. It codes for CACDPIAGDPTYTDKLIF.

The chain is built from TRDV2 and TRDJ3, with 8 positions matching TRDD3. The germline CDR1 and CDR2 sequences are GEAIGNYY and EKD. The junction had 15 bases not matched to a gene; V was cut back by 3 bases and J by 0 bases. CDR3 size: 21 residues. The CDR3 nucleotides are TGTGCCTGTGACCGACTGGGTGGGGTACTGGGGGTCTCCTGGGACACCCGACAGATGTTTTTC. Its protein product is CACDRLGGVLGVSWDTRQMFF.

The chain couples TRDV2 to TRDJ1, with 7 bases fitting TRDD3. Germline V lookup: CDR1 GEAIGNYY, CDR2 EKD. The CDR3 sequence is 16 residues long. The ends lost 0 bases at V and 3 bases at J; junction bases unmatched: 9. CDR3 nucleotides: TGTGCCTGTGACACCCTGGGGGTGATACGCCCCGATAAACTCATCTTT. The encoded protein is CACDTLGVIRPDKLIF.

In its sample, this clone was seen a few times. The rearrangement joins TRDV2 to TRDJ1; 7 nucleotides agree with TRDD3. The CDR3 length is 17 residues. Germline trimming cut 0 bases from V and 2 bases from J; bases unmatched to any gene: 11. The V gene's germline CDR1 is GEAIGNYY and CDR2 EKD. The CDR3 loop is CACDTVGYGLETDKLIF. In nucleotides, the CDR3 is TGTGCCTGTGACACCGTTGGATACGGGTTGGAAACCGATAAACTCATCTTT.

The gene calls are TRDV2 and TRDJ3; D gene unclear. Per the germline V gene, CDR1 is GEAIGNYY and CDR2 is EKD. The CDR3 is 18 residues long. Trimming removed 0 bases at V and 3 bases at J, with 14 bases between. In DNA form, the CDR3 reads TGTGCCTGTGACACCATCGATAGGTCAAACTGGGACACCCGACAGATGTTTTTC. This codes for CACDTIDRSNWDTRQMFF.

V and J are TRDV2 and TRDJ1; 13 bases are shared with TRDD3. The germline CDR1 and CDR2 sequences are GEAIGNYY and EKD. The CDR3 runs to 18 residues. V shed 3 bases and J 3 bases; nucleotides not matched to a gene: 12. The CDR3 nucleotides are TGTGCCTGTGACGGACTGGGGGATACGTGGACGTACGCCGATAAACTCATCTTT. It specifies CACDGLGDTWTYADKLIF.